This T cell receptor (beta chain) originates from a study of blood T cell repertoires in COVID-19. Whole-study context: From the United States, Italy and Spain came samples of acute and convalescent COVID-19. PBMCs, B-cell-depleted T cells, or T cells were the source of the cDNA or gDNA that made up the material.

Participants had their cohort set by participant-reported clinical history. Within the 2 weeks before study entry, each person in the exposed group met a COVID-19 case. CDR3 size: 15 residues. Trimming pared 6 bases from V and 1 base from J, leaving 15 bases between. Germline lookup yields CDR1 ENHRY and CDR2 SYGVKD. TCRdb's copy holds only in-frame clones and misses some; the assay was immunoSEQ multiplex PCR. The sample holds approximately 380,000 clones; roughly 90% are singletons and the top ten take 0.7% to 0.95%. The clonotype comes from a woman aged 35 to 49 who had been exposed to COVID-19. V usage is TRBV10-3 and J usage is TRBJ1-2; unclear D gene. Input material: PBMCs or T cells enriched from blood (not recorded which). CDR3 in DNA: TGTGCCATCAGCTCCCGAGGAGGGAATAACTATGGCTACACCTTC. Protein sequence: CAISSRGGNNYGYTF.